What follows are 5 T cell receptor beta chains derived from one specimen sequenced in a study of blood T cell repertoires in COVID-19. The table came from immunoSEQ multiplex PCR; TCRdb's copy has only in-frame clones and leaves some out. The sample has some 460,000 clones, about 89% seen once. Source material: peripheral blood. Receptors were obtained from a woman younger than 45 with acute or convalescent COVID-19.

This clone was recorded only once. CDR3 nucleotides: TGTGCCAGCAGTGGACCGGGGAACAATGAGCAGTTCTTC. It is translated as CASSGPGNNEQFF. The chain uses TRBV2 and TRBJ2-1; D perhaps matches TRBD2 (5 bases). Germline values: CDR1 SNHLY, CDR2 FYNNEI. Trimming pared 4 bases from V and 5 bases from J, leaving 9 bases between. This CDR3 is 13 amino acids long.

J is TRBJ1-1 and V is TRBV5-1; the D gene is possibly TRBD1 (6 bases). The germline V and J ends were trimmed by 3 bases and 2 bases, with 14 bases remaining between them. This CDR3 contains 15 residues. Per the germline V gene, CDR1 is SGHRS and CDR2 is YFSETQ. CDR3 bases: TGCGCCAGCAGCTACGGGGGGGCTGATAACACTGAAGCTTTCTTT. Its protein product is CASSYGGADNTEAFF.

The chain recombines TRBV3-1 (or the pseudogene TRBV3-2) with TRBJ2-7; 10 bases match TRBD1. The V gene's germline CDR1 is LGHDT and CDR2 YNNKEL (reference sequence). This CDR3 comprises 16 residues. Trimming cost V 3 bases and J 8 bases; bases outside gene matches: 13. CDR3 nucleotide sequence: TGTGCCAGCAGCCAGTCCAGACAGGGGGCGAGAGTAAAGCAGTACTTC. This translates into CASSQSRQGARVKQYF.

The chain employs TRBV7-6 and TRBJ2-3; 10 nucleotides line up with TRBD2. Looked up from germline, CDR1 is SGHVS and CDR2 is FNYEAQ. The J segment lost 2 bases and the V segment lost 5 bases, leaving 7 bases of the junction unmatched. The CDR3 contains 16 residues. The CDR3 loop is CASSVSGGGPTDTQYF. Here the CDR3 DNA reads TGTGCCAGCAGCGTAAGCGGGGGGGGCCCCACAGATACGCAGTATTTT.

This clone has only a few counts. The rearrangement joins TRBV7-2 to TRBJ1-1; D might be TRBD1 (6 bases). Germline-derived CDR1 and CDR2 are SGHTA and FQGNSA. The CDR3 has 15 residues. The V end lost 1 base, the J end lost 1 base, and 10 bases lay between the germline ends. This CDR3 is CASSLGVTGNTEAFF. The CDR3 bases are TGTGCCAGCAGCTTAGGAGTGACAGGGAACACTGAAGCTTTCTTT.